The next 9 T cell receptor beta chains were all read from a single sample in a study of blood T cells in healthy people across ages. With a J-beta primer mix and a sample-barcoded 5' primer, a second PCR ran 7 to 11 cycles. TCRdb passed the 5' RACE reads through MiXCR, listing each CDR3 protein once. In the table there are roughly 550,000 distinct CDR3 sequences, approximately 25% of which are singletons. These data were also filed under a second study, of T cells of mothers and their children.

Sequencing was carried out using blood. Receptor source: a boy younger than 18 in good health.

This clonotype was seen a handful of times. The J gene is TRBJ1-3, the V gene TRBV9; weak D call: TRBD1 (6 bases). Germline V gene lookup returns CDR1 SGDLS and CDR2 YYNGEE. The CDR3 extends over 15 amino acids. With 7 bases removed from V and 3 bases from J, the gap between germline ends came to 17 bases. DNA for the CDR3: TGTGCCAGCGCCCCGGGGGACAACTTTGGAAACACCATATATTTT. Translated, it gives CASAPGDNFGNTIYF.

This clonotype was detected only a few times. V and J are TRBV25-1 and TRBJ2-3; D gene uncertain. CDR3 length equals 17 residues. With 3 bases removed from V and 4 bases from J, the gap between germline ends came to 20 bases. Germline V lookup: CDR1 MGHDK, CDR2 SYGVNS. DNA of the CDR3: TGTGCCAGCAGTGATCCCTCAGCGAGGCCCCTCGCAGATACGCAGTATTTT. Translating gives CASSDPSARPLADTQYF.

This chain's CDR3 is CASWDFSYEQYF. The CDR3 coding sequence is TGTGCCAGCTGGGACTTCTCCTACGAGCAGTACTTC. This chain links TRBV27 with TRBJ2-5; D possibly corresponds to TRBD2 (6 bases). The end of the DNA aligns better with TRBJ2-7, so the J call may be wrong. Germline CDR1 MNHEY, CDR2 SMNVEV (reference sequence). This CDR3 spans 12 amino acids.

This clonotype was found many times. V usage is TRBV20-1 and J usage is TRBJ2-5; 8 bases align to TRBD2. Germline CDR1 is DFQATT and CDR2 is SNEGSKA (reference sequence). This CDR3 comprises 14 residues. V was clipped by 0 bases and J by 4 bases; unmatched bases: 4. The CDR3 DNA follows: TGCAGTGCTAGAGATCCGGGGGGGGGAGAGACCCAGTACTTC. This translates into CSARDPGGGETQYF.

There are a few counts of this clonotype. As DNA, the CDR3 is TGTGCCAGCAGTTACTCGAGGCCCGACAGGGCTCCTGGAAACACCATATATTTT. Protein sequence: CASSYSRPDRAPGNTIYF. The genes are TRBV6-5 and TRBJ1-3; TRBD1 matches 7 bases. This CDR3 is built from 18 residues. From germline, CDR1 is MNHEY and CDR2 SVGAGI. J gave up 2 bases and V 0 bases, and 10 bases lay outside the gene matches.

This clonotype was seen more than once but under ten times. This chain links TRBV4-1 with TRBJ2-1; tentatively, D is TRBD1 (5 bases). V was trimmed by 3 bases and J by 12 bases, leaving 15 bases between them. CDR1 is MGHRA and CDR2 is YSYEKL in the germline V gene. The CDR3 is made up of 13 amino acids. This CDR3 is CASSHSGFRPQFF. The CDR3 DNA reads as TGCGCCAGCAGCCATTCAGGGTTCCGACCGCAGTTCTTC.

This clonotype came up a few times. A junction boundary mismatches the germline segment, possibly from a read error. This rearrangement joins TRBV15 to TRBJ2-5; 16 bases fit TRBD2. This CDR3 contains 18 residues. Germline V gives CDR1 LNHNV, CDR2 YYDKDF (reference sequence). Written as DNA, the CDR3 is TGTGCCGCCAGCAGATCGGGACTAGCGGGAGGGCCTGGGGAGACCCAGTACTTC. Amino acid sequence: CAASRSGLAGGPGETQYF. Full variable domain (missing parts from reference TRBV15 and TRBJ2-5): DAMVIQNPRYQVTQFGKPVTLSCSQTLNHNVMYWYQQKSSQAPKLLFHYYDKDFNNEADTPDNFQSRRPNTSFCFLDIRSPGLGDTAMYLCAASRSGLAGGPGETQYFGPGTRLLVL.

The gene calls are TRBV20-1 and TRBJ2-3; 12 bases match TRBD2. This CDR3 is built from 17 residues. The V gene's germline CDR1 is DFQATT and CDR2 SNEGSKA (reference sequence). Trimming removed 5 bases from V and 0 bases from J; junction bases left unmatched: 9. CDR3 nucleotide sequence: TGCAGTGCTCAGGGGACTAGCGGGCGAGTGAGCACAGATACGCAGTATTTT. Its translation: CSAQGTSGRVSTDTQYF.

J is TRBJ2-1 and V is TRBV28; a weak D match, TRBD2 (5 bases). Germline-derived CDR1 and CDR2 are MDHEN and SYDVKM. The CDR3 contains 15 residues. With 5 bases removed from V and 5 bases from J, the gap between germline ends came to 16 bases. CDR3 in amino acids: CASSPGPGKNNEQFF. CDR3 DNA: TGTGCCAGCAGTCCCGGCCCGGGGAAGAACAATGAGCAGTTCTTC.